This T cell receptor beta chain was identified in a study of regulatory T cells in long-lasting Graves disease. This clonotype was seen a few times. Time point given: newly diagnosed GD, antithyroid drugs for less than 3 months. Scientists built the TCR library using RNA that was extracted from PBMCs. Germline CDR1 is SGDLS and CDR2 is YYNGEE. This CDR3 has 18 amino acids. Trimming took 0 bases from V and 2 from J; bases not matched to a gene: 8. Arm-PCR of CDR3 regions with iRepertoire HTBI primers generated TCR beta libraries. TCRdb itself ran the multiplex PCR reads through MiXCR, one entry per CDR3 protein. The sample includes around 240,000 distinct CDR3 sequences, roughly 18% of them seen just once. The sample was also reused in another study, on T cells in Graves' hyperthyroidism and ophthalmopathy.

This chain links TRBV9 with TRBJ2-2; 9 positions agree with TRBD2. This clonotype was sampled from a woman in her thirties with Graves disease. The source was peripheral blood mononuclear cells (PBMCs), collected at new diagnosis, from a patient treated with antithyroid drugs. The CDR3 sequence: CASSVGSSGALNTGELFF. The CDR3 region has the DNA TGTGCCAGCAGCGTAGGTTCTAGCGGGGCACTTAACACCGGGGAGCTGTTTTTT. Based on the CDR3 plus reference TRBV9 and TRBJ2-2, the full variable domain is DSGVTQTPKHLITATGQRVTLRCSPRSGDLSVYWYQQSLDQGLQFLIQYYNGEERAKGNILERFSAQQFPDLHSELNLSSLELGDSALYFCASSVGSSGALNTGELFFGEGSRLTVL.